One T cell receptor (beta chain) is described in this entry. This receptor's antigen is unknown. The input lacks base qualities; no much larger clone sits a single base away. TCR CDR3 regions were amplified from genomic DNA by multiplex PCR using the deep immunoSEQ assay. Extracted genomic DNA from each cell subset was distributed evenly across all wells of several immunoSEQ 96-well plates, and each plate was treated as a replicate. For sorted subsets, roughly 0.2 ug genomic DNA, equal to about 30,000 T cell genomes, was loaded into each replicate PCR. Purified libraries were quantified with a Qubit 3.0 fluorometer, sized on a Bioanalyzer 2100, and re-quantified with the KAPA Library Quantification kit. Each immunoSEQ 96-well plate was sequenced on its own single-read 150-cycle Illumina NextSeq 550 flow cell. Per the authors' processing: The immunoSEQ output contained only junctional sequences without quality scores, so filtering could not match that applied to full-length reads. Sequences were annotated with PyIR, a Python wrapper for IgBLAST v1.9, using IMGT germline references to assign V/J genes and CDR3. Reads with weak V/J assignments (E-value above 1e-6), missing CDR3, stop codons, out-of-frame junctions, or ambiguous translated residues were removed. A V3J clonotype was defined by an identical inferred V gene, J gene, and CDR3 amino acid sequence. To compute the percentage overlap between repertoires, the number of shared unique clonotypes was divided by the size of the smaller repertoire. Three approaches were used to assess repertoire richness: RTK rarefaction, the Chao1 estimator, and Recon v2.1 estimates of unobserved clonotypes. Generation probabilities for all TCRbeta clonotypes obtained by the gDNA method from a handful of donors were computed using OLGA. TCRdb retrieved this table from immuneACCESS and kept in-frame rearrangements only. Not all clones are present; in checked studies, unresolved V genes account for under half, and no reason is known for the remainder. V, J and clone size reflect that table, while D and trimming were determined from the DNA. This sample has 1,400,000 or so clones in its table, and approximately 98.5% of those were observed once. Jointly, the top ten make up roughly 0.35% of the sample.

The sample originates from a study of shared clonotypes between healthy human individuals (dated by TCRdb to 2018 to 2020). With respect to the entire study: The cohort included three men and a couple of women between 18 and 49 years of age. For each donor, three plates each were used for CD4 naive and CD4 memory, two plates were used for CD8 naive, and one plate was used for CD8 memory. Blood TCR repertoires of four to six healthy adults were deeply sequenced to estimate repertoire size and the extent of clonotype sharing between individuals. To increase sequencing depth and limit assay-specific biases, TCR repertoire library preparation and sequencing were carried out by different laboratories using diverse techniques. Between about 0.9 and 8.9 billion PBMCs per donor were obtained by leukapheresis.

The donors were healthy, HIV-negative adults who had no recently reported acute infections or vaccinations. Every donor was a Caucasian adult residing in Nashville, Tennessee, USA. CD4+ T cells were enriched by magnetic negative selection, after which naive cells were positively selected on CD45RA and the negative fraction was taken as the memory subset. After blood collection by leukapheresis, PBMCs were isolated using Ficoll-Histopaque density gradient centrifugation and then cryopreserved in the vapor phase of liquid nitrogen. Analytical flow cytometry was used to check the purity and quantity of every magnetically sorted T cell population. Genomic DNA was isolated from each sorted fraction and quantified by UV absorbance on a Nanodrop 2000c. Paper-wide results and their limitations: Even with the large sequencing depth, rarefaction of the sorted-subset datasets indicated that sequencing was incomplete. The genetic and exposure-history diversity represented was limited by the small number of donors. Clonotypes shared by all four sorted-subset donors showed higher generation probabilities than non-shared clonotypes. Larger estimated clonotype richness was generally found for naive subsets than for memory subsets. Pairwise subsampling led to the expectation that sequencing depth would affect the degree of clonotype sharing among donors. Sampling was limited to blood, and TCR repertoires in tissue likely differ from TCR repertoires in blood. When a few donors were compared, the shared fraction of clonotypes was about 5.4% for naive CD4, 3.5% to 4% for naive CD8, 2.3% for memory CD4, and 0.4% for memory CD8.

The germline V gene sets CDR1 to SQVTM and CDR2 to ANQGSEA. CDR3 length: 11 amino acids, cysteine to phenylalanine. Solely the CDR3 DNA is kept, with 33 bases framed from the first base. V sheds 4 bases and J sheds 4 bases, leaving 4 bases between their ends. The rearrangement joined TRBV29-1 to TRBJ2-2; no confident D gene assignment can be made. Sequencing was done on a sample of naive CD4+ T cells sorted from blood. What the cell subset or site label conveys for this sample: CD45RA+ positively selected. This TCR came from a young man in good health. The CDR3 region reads CSVARTGELFF. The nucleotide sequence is TGCAGCGTTGCTCGCACCGGGGAGCTGTTTTTT.